The 32 T cell receptor beta chains below all came from one sample that was sequenced in a study of blood T cells in healthy people across ages. Then a second PCR, running roughly 7 to 11 cycles, was carried out with a sample-barcoded 5' primer and a J-beta primer mix. MiXCR, applied by TCRdb to the 5' RACE reads, yields one record per CDR3 protein. This repertoire shows approximately 790,000 distinct CDR3 sequences, around 62% found once; its top ten account for 25% to 35%. Material: blood. The receptors were sampled from a man in his thirties or forties in good health.

This chain joins TRBV5-1 and TRBJ1-1; no clear D gene. The CDR3 runs 13 residues. The V end was cut by 2 bases, the J end by 6 bases, with 11 bases between. CDR1 and CDR2 (germline): SGHRS, YFSETQ. The CDR3 reads CASSLAGFAEAFF. For the CDR3, the DNA is TGCGCCAGCAGCTTAGCGGGATTCGCTGAAGCTTTCTTT.

The V gene is TRBV15, the J gene TRBJ2-7; no clear D gene. Germline CDR1 LNHNV, CDR2 YYDKDF (reference sequence). The germline V and J ends were trimmed by 0 bases and 12 bases, with 12 bases remaining between them. The CDR3 totals 12 residues. In DNA, the CDR3 is TGTGCCACCAGCAGAGATCCCTTAGTGCGGTACTTC. Its protein is CATSRDPLVRYF. The variable domain in full, with the rest retrieved from reference TRBV15 and TRBJ2-7, is DAMVIQNPRYQVTQFGKPVTLSCSQTLNHNVMYWYQQKSSQAPKLLFHYYDKDFNNEADTPDNFQSRRPNTSFCFLDIRSPGLGDTAMYLCATSRDPLVRYFGPGTRLTVT.

Only a few counts were recorded for this clonotype. The J gene is TRBJ1-1, the V gene TRBV5-1; D unclear. The CDR3 runs to 12 residues. CDR1 and CDR2 (germline): SGHRS, YFSETQ. Trimming left V 3 bases short and J 6 bases short, with 9 bases between. DNA for the CDR3: TGCGCCAGCAGCTCCTCAGGTTCTGAAGCTTTCTTT. The encoded protein is CASSSSGSEAFF.

This chain uses TRBV18 with TRBJ1-2; tentative D call: TRBD1 (5 bases). CDR1 and CDR2 from the germline V gene are KGHSH and LQKENI. V dropped 4 bases and J dropped 1 base, with 7 bases sitting between them. This CDR3 contains 13 residues. The CDR3 DNA reads TGTGCCAGCTCACAAGGGGATAACTATGGCTACACCTTC. It specifies CASSQGDNYGYTF.

This rearrangement joins TRBV4-3 to TRBJ1-2; possible D gene TRBD1, 6 bases. The V gene's germline CDR1 is LGHNA and CDR2 YSLEER. CDR3 length: 13 amino acids. The V gene lost 4 bases and the J gene lost 8 bases, with 14 bases spanning the gap. CDR3: CASSLEVRGGYTF. The CDR3 nucleotides read TGCGCCAGCAGCCTAGAAGTCAGGGGCGGCTACACCTTC.

The V call is TRBV2, the J call TRBJ2-7, with TRBD1 matching over 7 bases. J gave up 4 bases and V 3 bases, and 6 bases lay outside the gene matches. CDR1 is SNHLY and CDR2 is FYNNEI in the germline V gene. This CDR3 contains 14 residues. CDR3 sequence (DNA): TGTGCCAGCAGTGAGGACCCGACAGGGTACGAGCAGTACTTC. This gives the protein CASSEDPTGYEQYF.

This chain's CDR3 is CASSQGGIPYNEQFF. CDR3 nucleotide sequence: TGTGCCAGCAGCCAGGGGGGCATTCCCTACAATGAGCAGTTCTTC. The rearrangement uses TRBV3-1 and TRBJ2-1; D is perhaps TRBD1 or TRBD2 (6 bases each). V lost 3 bases and J lost 2, with 11 bases in between. Germline CDR1 reads LGHDT; CDR2 reads YNNKEL (reference sequence). There are 15 residues in the CDR3.

The V call is TRBV20-1, the J call TRBJ1-2, with 8 bases fitting TRBD1. This CDR3 is 13 amino acids long. J was trimmed by 4 bases and V by 1 base; bases with no gene match: 2. Germline CDR1 DFQATT, CDR2 SNEGSKA (reference sequence). This chain's CDR3 is CSARAGGGYGYTF. CDR3 nucleotide sequence: TGCAGTGCTAGAGCAGGGGGCGGCTATGGCTACACCTTC.

V usage is TRBV7-9 and J usage is TRBJ2-3; possibly TRBD1 for D (6 bases). The V end lost 6 bases, the J end lost 1 base, and 11 bases lay between the germline ends. Looked up from germline, CDR1 is SEHNR and CDR2 is FQNEAQ (reference sequence). The CDR3 totals 14 residues. The CDR3, as DNA: TGTGCCAGCAGTTCTTACAGGGGCACAGATACGCAGTATTTT. Its protein is CASSSYRGTDTQYF.

In the case of this clonotype: One end of the junction fails to match germline, which may point to a read error. The chain employs TRBV7-7 and TRBJ2-1; weak D call: TRBD2 (6 bases). The CDR3 length is 15 residues. Germline loops: CDR1 SSHAT, CDR2 FNYEAQ (reference sequence). The CDR3 here is CASSLGLGGDNEQFF. The CDR3 bases are TGTGCTAGCAGCTTAGGCTTGGGGGGTGATAATGAGCAGTTCTTC.

This clonotype has only a few counts. The chain has TRBV18 and TRBJ2-1; no firm D call. V was pared by 9 bases and J by 5 bases, with 14 bases between. The CDR3 loop spans 13 amino acids. Germline CDR1 and CDR2: KGHSH and LQKENI. The CDR3 DNA is TGTGCCAGTGCTCAGACCCCAAACAATGAGCAGTTCTTC. Translated, it gives CASAQTPNNEQFF.

This clonotype has just a few counts. The chain is built from TRBV28 and TRBJ2-1, with a tentative D call TRBD1 (6 bases). This CDR3 is 15 amino acids long. The V gene's germline CDR1 is MDHEN and CDR2 SYDVKM. The V end lost 2 bases, the J end lost 5 bases, and 13 bases lay between the germline ends. The chain's CDR3 is CASSLDRPLNNEQFF. The DNA of the CDR3 is TGTGCCAGCAGTTTAGACAGGCCCTTAAACAATGAGCAGTTCTTC.

About this clonotype itself: In this CDR3 the conserved last residue, phenylalanine or tryptophan, is missing, so a read error is likely. No DNA is shown, since the ends of the CDR3 on it are uncertain; the CDR3 is the one TCRdb lists. The genes are TRBV20-1 and TRBJ2-5; TRBD2, the table's D call, lacks a check against the DNA. The CDR3 is 16 amino acids in total, end residues counted. Germline V gene lookup returns CDR1 DFQATT and CDR2 SNEGSKA (reference sequence). The CDR3 loop reads CSARDGGPAGGYTFGS.

This clonotype was seen at least ten times. The chain is built from TRBV6-6 and TRBJ2-7; D uncertain. The V end lost 1 base, the J end lost 6 bases, and 13 bases lay between the germline ends. The CDR3 is 14 residues long. Germline loops: CDR1 MNHNY, CDR2 SVGAGI (reference sequence). CDR3 in DNA: TGTGCCAGCAGTTACTACGACATTTCGGGCGAGCAGTACTTC. Its translation: CASSYYDISGEQYF.

This clonotype came up a few times. The chain combines TRBV25-1 with TRBJ1-1; TRBD1 is a possible D gene (5 bases). The V end was cut by 6 bases, the J end by 8 bases, with 10 bases between. Per germline, CDR1 MGHDK and CDR2 SYGVNS. The CDR3 contains 11 residues. CDR3 nucleotide sequence: TGTGCCAGCAGGGTGGGGGAGGAAGCTTTCTTT. Its protein is CASRVGEEAFF.

This rearrangement joins TRBV7-2 to TRBJ1-2, with D perhaps matching TRBD1 (5 bases). The germline gives CDR1 SGHTA, CDR2 FQGNSA. The CDR3 runs to 15 residues. Deletions cut 0 bases from V and 2 bases from J, with 10 bases between. The CDR3 sequence is CASSLAGGENYGYTF. The CDR3 DNA sequence: TGTGCCAGCAGCTTAGCGGGGGGTGAGAACTATGGCTACACCTTC.

At least ten counts were recorded for this clonotype. The rearrangement uses TRBV12-3 or TRBV12-4 and TRBJ1-5; 7 nucleotides align to TRBD1. This CDR3 is 16 amino acids long. V shed 5 bases, J shed 1 base, and the junction held 8 bases outside the gene matches. The CDR3 spells CASSTLRTGSNQPQHF. CDR3 bases: TGTGCCAGCAGTACCCTACGGACAGGAAGCAATCAGCCCCAGCATTTT.

The V gene is TRBV5-1, the J gene TRBJ2-5; maybe TRBD2 (5 bases). The J call could be wrong; TRBJ2-7 is a better fit for the DNA end. The CDR3 sequence is 15 residues long. The V gene's germline CDR1 is SGHRS and CDR2 YFSETQ. The chain's CDR3 is CASSLAPGDAYEQYF. CDR3 sequence (DNA): TGCGCCAGCAGCTTGGCCCCCGGGGATGCCTACGAGCAGTACTTC.

This clonotype was seen a few times. The chain has TRBV7-9 and TRBJ2-1; possible D gene TRBD1, 6 bases. Trimming removed 1 base from V and 0 bases from J, with 13 bases in between. This CDR3 spans 17 amino acids. Per the germline V gene, CDR1 is SEHNR and CDR2 is FQNEAQ (reference sequence). The DNA for the CDR3 is TGTGCCAGCAGCTTAGTATGGGACACCTTCTCCTACAATGAGCAGTTCTTC. Its translation is CASSLVWDTFSYNEQFF.

V and J are TRBV9 and TRBJ2-4, with TRBD1 matching 9 bases. Judging by the DNA end, TRBJ2-7 fits better; the J call may be wrong. The CDR3 sequence is 14 residues long. Germline V lookup: CDR1 SGDLS, CDR2 YYNGEE. DNA of the CDR3: TGTGCCAGCAGCGGACGGGGACAGGGTCACGAGCAGTACTTC. Amino acids: CASSGRGQGHEQYF.

The chain has TRBV28 and TRBJ2-5; 11 nucleotides agree with TRBD2. Germline V gene data show CDR1 as MDHEN and CDR2 as SYDVKM. Losses at the gene ends were 5 bases for V and 5 bases for J; bases not matched to a gene: 10. The CDR3 runs to 16 residues. In DNA form, the CDR3 reads TGTGCCAGCAGTGAAGATACTAGCGGGGGTCCTGAGACCCAGTACTTC. Encoded protein: CASSEDTSGGPETQYF.

The J gene is TRBJ2-3, the V gene TRBV11-2, with 11 positions matching TRBD1. CDR1 and CDR2 (germline): SGHAT, FQNNGV. The CDR3 spans 17 residues. Unmatched junction bases numbered 4, after V lost 0 bases and J lost 2 bases. In nucleotides, the CDR3 is TGTGCCAGCAGCTTAGAGGGGACAGGGGGTTACACAGATACGCAGTATTTT. It is translated as CASSLEGTGGYTDTQYF.

The V and J genes are TRBV27 and TRBJ2-3; D uncertain. Germline lookup yields CDR1 MNHEY and CDR2 SMNVEV (reference sequence). This CDR3 spans 14 amino acids. V was trimmed by 5 bases and J by 3 bases, leaving 12 bases between them. The chain's CDR3 is CASSVVWGTDTQYF. CDR3 coding DNA: TGTGCCAGCAGTGTAGTCTGGGGAACAGATACGCAGTATTTT.

Only a few counts were recorded for this clonotype. V gene TRBV29-1 combines with J gene TRBJ2-1; D is perhaps TRBD1 (5 bases). Germline loops: CDR1 SQVTM, CDR2 ANQGSEA. V was trimmed by 4 bases and J by 6 bases, leaving 13 bases between them. CDR3 size: 13 residues. For the CDR3, the DNA is TGCAGCGTTGGGTCAGCAGGGCCCAATGAGCAGTTCTTC. It yields the protein CSVGSAGPNEQFF.

This chain connects TRBV7-2 to TRBJ2-1; 12 nucleotides match TRBD2. The CDR3 totals 18 residues. The germline V gene encodes CDR1 SGHTA and CDR2 FQGNSA. Germline trimming cut 2 bases from V and 5 bases from J; bases unmatched to any gene: 10. Here the CDR3 DNA reads TGTGCCAGCAGCTTATTCCTAGCGGGGGGGCGTTTTGACAATGAGCAGTTCTTC. This translates into CASSLFLAGGRFDNEQFF.

This clonotype was counted only a few times. The rearrangement joins TRBV29-1 to TRBJ2-1, with a weak D call TRBD2 (6 bases). Germline loops: CDR1 SQVTM, CDR2 ANQGSEA. The CDR3 covers 13 residues. V lost 7 bases and J 4 bases, leaving 14 bases between the germline ends. CDR3 residues: CSAGTEKYNEQFF. As DNA, the CDR3 is TGCAGCGCCGGGACTGAAAAGTACAATGAGCAGTTCTTC.

This chain uses TRBV18 with TRBJ2-7, with TRBD1 matching over 7 bases. CDR1 is KGHSH and CDR2 is LQKENI in the germline V gene. This CDR3 is 15 amino acids long. Germline trimming cut 2 bases from V and 3 bases from J; bases unmatched to any gene: 7. DNA of the CDR3: TGTGCCAGCTCACCAAGACAGGGAACCCTCTACGAGCAGTACTTC. Translating it yields CASSPRQGTLYEQYF.

This clonotype has a handful of counts. V is TRBV28 and J is TRBJ1-2, with 10 bases fitting TRBD1. V shed 2 bases and J 5 bases; nucleotides not matched to a gene: 5. Per germline, CDR1 MDHEN and CDR2 SYDVKM. The CDR3 has 15 residues. The CDR3 reads CASSLTGTGVYGYTF. CDR3 nucleotide sequence: TGTGCCAGCAGTTTAACCGGGACAGGGGTTTATGGCTACACCTTC.

Many counts were recorded for this clonotype. J is TRBJ1-2 and V is TRBV12-3 or TRBV12-4, with a weak D call TRBD1 (5 bases). The V end was cut by 4 bases, the J end by 7 bases, with 13 bases between. The CDR3 is 13 amino acids. This CDR3 reads CASSSPGRGGYTF. The DNA for the CDR3 is TGTGCCAGCAGTTCACCAGGGCGGGGTGGCTACACCTTC.

The chain has TRBV7-8 and TRBJ1-2; D is uncertain. The V end was cut by 5 bases, the J end by 5 bases, with 12 bases between. This CDR3 has 13 residues. CDR1 is SGHVS, CDR2 FQNEAQ, per germline. CDR3 coding DNA: TGTGCCAGCAGCAAGGGCGGGCAATATGGCTACACCTTC. Encoded protein: CASSKGGQYGYTF.

The V call is TRBV27, the J call TRBJ2-5; D is unclear. CDR1 and CDR2 (germline): MNHEY, SMNVEV (reference sequence). V dropped 0 bases and J dropped 3 bases, with 5 bases sitting between them. CDR3 length equals 13 residues. This CDR3 reads CASSLSTEETQYF. The CDR3 nucleotides are TGTGCCAGCAGTTTATCGACTGAAGAGACCCAGTACTTC.

The CDR3 DNA reads as TGTGCCAGCAGCCGATATGGACACAGAAGAACCACAGATACGCAGTATTTT. Its protein is CASSRYGHRRTTDTQYF. The rearrangement joins TRBV12-3 or TRBV12-4 to TRBJ2-3; D is perhaps TRBD1 (5 bases). The CDR3 sequence is 17 residues long. The V gene lost 6 bases and the J gene lost 2 bases, with 21 bases spanning the gap.